Listed below are T cell receptor beta chains from one sample, sequenced in a study of T cells after yellow fever vaccination. One entry per CDR3 protein results from TCRdb running MiXCR on the 5' RACE reads. The sample records more than 110,000 distinct CDR3 sequences, approximately 6.6% being singletons. The sequences come from CD4+ T cells sorted from PBMCs, collected 10 days after the yellow fever booster vaccination. The source of these receptors is a man under 40 who received the YFV17D yellow fever vaccine. The CDR3 runs from the conserved cysteine through the conserved F or W. D genes are given only for firm matches. Expanded clones get a size class; other rows say once, few or many, or leave the size out.

D gene	V gene	clone size	J gene	CDR3 DNA	CDR3 protein
NA	TRBV20-1	NA	TRBJ2-5	TGCAGTGTTTTTATCATCTCGGGGCCTCAAGAGACCCAGTACTTC	CSVFIISGPQETQYF
NA	TRBV6-4	many	TRBJ1-2	TGTGCCAGCAGTGACTCCTTCGGCTATGGCTACACCTTC	CASSDSFGYGYTF
TRBD2	TRBV29-1	many	TRBJ2-1	TGCAGCGCCCTACTAGCGCCTACCTACAATGAGCAGTTCTTC	CSALLAPTYNEQFF
TRBD1	TRBV4-2	many	TRBJ2-7	TGTGCCAGCGGATCATTGCCGGGACAGGGGGACCACGAGCAGTACTTC	CASGSLPGQGDHEQYF
TRBD2	TRBV7-9	few	TRBJ2-1	TGTGCCAGCAGCACCTTAGCGGGAGATTACTTCCGTGTCAATGAGCAGTTCTTC	CASSTLAGDYFRVNEQFF
NA	TRBV19	NA	TRBJ1-3	TGTGCCAGTAGTATGCGGGCAGGCGGCACCATATATTTT	CASSMRAGGTIYF
TRBD1	TRBV5-4	NA	TRBJ2-1	TGTGCCAGCAGCAGGGACAGGCACAATGAGCAGTTCTTC	CASSRDRHNEQFF
NA	TRBV29-1	many	TRBJ2-3	TGCAGCGTTGAATTTCGACTATCATCTAGCACAGATACGCAGTATTTT	CSVEFRLSSSTDTQYF
TRBD2	TRBV7-2	many	TRBJ2-7	TGTGCCAGCGCCTCAGGGCGGGAGTCGTGGGAGCAGTACTTC	CASASGRESWEQYF
NA	TRBV18	NA	TRBJ2-5	TGTGCCAGCTCACCACGAGTAGTCGAGACCCAGTACTTC	CASSPRVVETQYF
NA	TRBV29-1	NA	TRBJ1-5	TGCAGCGTTGTTGAAGCAGGGGATCAGCCCCAGCATTTT	CSVVEAGDQPQHF
NA	TRBV12-3/TRBV12-4	many	TRBJ1-1	TGTGCCAGCATTGGGGGGAACTCTGAAGCTTTCTTT	CASIGGNSEAFF
NA	TRBV5-1	NA	TRBJ2-7	TGCGCCAGCAGCTTGTTCAATCAGGGGGGCTACGAGCAGTACTTC	CASSLFNQGGYEQYF
NA	TRBV6-5	many	TRBJ2-3	TGTGCCACCGGCGGGGTTATGGATACGCAGTATTTT	CATGGVMDTQYF
TRBD2	TRBV20-1	many	TRBJ2-7	TGCAGTGCTAGAGTATCCGGGACTAGCGCCCGACCGGGGGACTACGAGCAGTACTTC	CSARVSGTSARPGDYEQYF
NA	TRBV12-3/TRBV12-4	few	TRBJ1-1	TGTGCCAGCAGTTTTGGGGGCCTTTCGAACACTGAAGCTTTCTTT	CASSFGGLSNTEAFF
TRBD2	TRBV10-3	many	TRBJ2-3	TGTGCCAGCACTAGCGGGAGTTTCGCAGATACGCAGTATTTT	CASTSGSFADTQYF
TRBD2	TRBV5-5	few	TRBJ2-7	TGTGCCAGCAGCTTGTCCGGGACTAGAGAAGCCTACGAGCAGTACTTC	CASSLSGTREAYEQYF
NA	TRBV5-6	many	TRBJ1-6	TGTGCCAGCAGCGGAATGGGGCTTAATTCACCCCTCCACTTT	CASSGMGLNSPLHF
TRBD2	TRBV24-1	many	TRBJ2-1	TGTGCCACCAGTGATTCGGGCCTAGCGGTTAAATACAATGAGCAGTTCTTC	CATSDSGLAVKYNEQFF
NA	TRBV25-1	many	TRBJ2-6	TGTGCCAGCGGGGATTGGTCTGGGGCCAACGTCCTGACTTTC	CASGDWSGANVLTF
NA	TRBV18	few	TRBJ2-7	TGTGCCAGCTCACCCGTCGACCGAGCCTACGAGCAGTACTTC	CASSPVDRAYEQYF
NA	TRBV7-2	many	TRBJ2-7	TGTGCCAGCAGCACCGACCGGGACACCCGCTCCTACGAGCAGTACTTC	CASSTDRDTRSYEQYF
NA	TRBV7-2	NA	TRBJ2-3	TGTGCCAGCAGCGAAACTAGAAACACAGATACGCAGTATTTT	CASSETRNTDTQYF
NA	TRBV4-1	many	TRBJ2-1	TGCGCCAGCAGCGTACTGGGACGTAAACTTGAGCAGTTCTTC	CASSVLGRKLEQFF
NA	TRBV27	many	TRBJ2-5	TGTGCCAGCAGTGTTGGGGCCTGGGAGACCCAGTACTTC	CASSVGAWETQYF
NA	TRBV10-3	few	TRBJ1-6	TGTGCCATCAGTCAGAGGGCTGAGTCACCCCTCCACTTT	CAISQRAESPLHF
NA	TRBV7-2	many	TRBJ1-2	TGTGCCAGCAGCTTAGCTGGGGACTATGGCTACACCTTC	CASSLAGDYGYTF
TRBD1	TRBV20-1	many	TRBJ1-2	TGCAGTGCTTCACCGGGACAGGGGGCGGCCTATGGCTACACCTTC	CSASPGQGAAYGYTF
TRBD1	TRBV5-6	NA	TRBJ1-5	TGTGCCAGCAGCTTTCGGGGCTCCGGGACAGGGTACAATCAGCCCCAGCATTTT	CASSFRGSGTGYNQPQHF
NA	TRBV5-1	many	TRBJ1-1	TGCGCCAGCAGCTTGGTTGGGGGGACATACACTGAAGCTTTCTTT	CASSLVGGTYTEAFF
NA	TRBV5-1	NA	TRBJ2-7	TGCGCCAGCAGCTTGGGGACTACGGAAATCGGGCAGTACTTC	CASSLGTTEIGQYF
NA	TRBV29-1	few	TRBJ1-2	TGCAGCGTCACTGTCCCCCCGGGGCCCTATGGCTACACCTTC	CSVTVPPGPYGYTF
NA	TRBV7-2	many	TRBJ2-1	TGTGCCAGCAGCTTTTCTAGGGCTGGCTCCTACAATGAGCAGTTCTTC	CASSFSRAGSYNEQFF
NA	TRBV7-2	many	TRBJ2-1	TGTGCCAGCAGCTTATTGGGGGTCAGAGGGAATGAGCAGTTCTTC	CASSLLGVRGNEQFF
TRBD1	TRBV11-2	many	TRBJ2-7	TGTGCCAGCAGTTTGAGGACAGGGCCCTTTTTCTACGAGCAGTACTTC	CASSLRTGPFFYEQYF
TRBD2	TRBV12-3/TRBV12-4	many	TRBJ2-1	TGTGCCAGCAGGCCCGCCGCCAGCGGGAGGTACAATGAGCAGTTCTTC	CASRPAASGRYNEQFF
TRBD2	TRBV4-3	many	TRBJ2-1	TGCGCCAGCAGCCAAGAGGCTAGCGGATACAATGAGCAGTTCTTC	CASSQEASGYNEQFF
NA	TRBV7-9	once	TRBJ1-5	TGTGCCAGCAGCTTAGCTTCCGGGGCCCACAATCAGCCCCAGCATTTT	CASSLASGAHNQPQHF
TRBD2	TRBV18	many	TRBJ2-1	TGTGCCAGCTCACCACCGGGGATAGCGGGACCTCTCACCTACTACAATGAGCAGTTCTTC	CASSPPGIAGPLTYYNEQFF